This T cell receptor beta chain was found in a study of shared clonotypes between healthy human individuals (dated by TCRdb to the early 2020s). Turning to the overall study: A couple of women and a few men aged 18 to 49 years were included in the cohort. For each donor, CD4 naive and CD4 memory were each given three plates, CD8 naive was given two plates, and CD8 memory was given one plate. To estimate repertoire size and how much clonotype sharing occurs between individuals, the study deeply sequenced the blood TCR repertoires of about five healthy adults. Libraries were prepared and TCR repertoires were sequenced by different laboratories using diverse techniques, in order to increase sequencing depth and limit assay-specific biases. Each donor's leukapheresis produced roughly between roughly 0.85 and 9.5 billion PBMCs.

Using the deep immunoSEQ assay, multiplex PCR amplified TCR CDR3 regions from genomic DNA. Extracted genomic DNA from each cell subset was spread evenly across all wells of several immunoSEQ 96-well plates, with each plate serving as a replicate. For sorted subsets, around 0.2 ug genomic DNA, equal to 30,000 to 35,000 T cell genomes, was loaded into each replicate PCR. Purified libraries were measured with a Qubit 3.0 fluorometer, size-checked on a Bioanalyzer 2100, and measured again with the KAPA Library Quantification kit. Every immunoSEQ 96-well plate was sequenced on a separate single-read 150-cycle Illumina NextSeq 550 flow cell. Regarding the original processing steps: Because only junctional sequences without quality scores were contained in the immunoSEQ output, filtering matching that applied to full-length reads could not be performed. Sequences were annotated with PyIR, a Python wrapper for IgBLAST v1.9, and V/J genes and CDR3 were assigned using IMGT germline references. Reads with weak V/J assignments (E-value above 1e-6), missing CDR3, stop codons, out-of-frame junctions, or ambiguous translated residues were removed. V3J clonotypes were defined as sequences sharing the same inferred V gene, J gene, and CDR3 amino acid sequence. Percentage overlap between repertoires was computed as shared unique clonotypes divided by the size of the smaller repertoire. Richness of each repertoire was evaluated using RTK rarefaction, the Chao1 estimator, and Recon v2.1 estimates of unobserved clonotypes. Generation probabilities for all TCRbeta clonotypes obtained by the gDNA method from a handful of donors were computed using OLGA. Entries here come from immuneACCESS through TCRdb and include only in-frame sequences with V and J called. Some clones fail to appear in such tables; in the studies checked, an unresolved V gene covers under half of the shortfall, and the cause of the remainder is unknown. Clone size and the V and J calls come from that table; the DNA yielded D and trimming. This sample comprises some 1 million clones, around 74% of them detected only once. The ten largest clonotypes hold 1.4% of the sample.

The germline V end is reduced by 4 bases and the J end by 2 bases; junction bases left unmatched: 4. Inclusive of the bounding cysteine and phenylalanine, the CDR3 is 13 residues long. Solely the CDR3 DNA is kept, with 39 bases framed from the first base. Taken from the germline V gene (reference sequence), the CDR1 and CDR2 loops are GTSNPN and SVGIG. Healthy HIV-negative adults with no recently reported acute infections or vaccinations were included as donors. Every donor was a Caucasian adult living in Nashville, Tennessee, USA. CD4+ T cells were enriched through magnetic negative selection, after which naive cells were positively selected on CD45RA and the remaining negative fraction served as the memory subset. After blood collection by leukapheresis, PBMCs were isolated using Ficoll-Histopaque density gradient centrifugation and then cryopreserved in the vapor phase of liquid nitrogen. Purity and quantity of every magnetically sorted T cell population were checked by analytical flow cytometry. From each sorted fraction, genomic DNA was isolated and quantified by UV absorbance on a Nanodrop 2000c.

Comment on this clone: Its antigen has not been determined. Base qualities are not at hand, and no much larger clone is one base apart.

Overall results and qualifications from the work: Pairwise subsampling indicated that sequencing depth was expected to affect the degree of clonotype sharing among donors. Rarefaction of sorted-subset datasets indicated incomplete sequencing despite the large sequencing depth. Only blood was sampled, and tissue TCR repertoires likely differ from those in blood. Naive subsets generally had larger estimated clonotype richness than memory subsets. The small number of donors limited the genetic and exposure-history diversity represented. Compared with non-shared clonotypes, clonotypes shared by all four sorted-subset donors had higher generation probabilities. Across several donors, roughly 5.1% of naive CD4, roughly 3.4% of naive CD8, roughly 2.3% of memory CD4, and under 0.45% of memory CD8 clonotypes were shared.

The sample was memory CD4+ T cells sorted from blood. Explained via the paper, the cell subset or site label denotes: CD45RA-negative fraction. The chain employs TRBV30 and TRBJ1-1; 7 bases in the junction line up with TRBD1. This sequence was found in a man younger than 35 in good health. CDR3 region: CAWTRDSNTEAFF. The nucleotide sequence reads as follows: TGTGCCTGGACCCGGGACAGCAACACTGAAGCTTTCTTT.